What follows are 18 T cell receptor beta chains derived from one specimen sequenced in a study of T cells after posttransplantation cyclophosphamide. Cells defined as naive were viable CD3+CD4+ or CD3+CD8+ and CCR7+CD45RA+CD45RO-CD95-CD27+CD28+. Clones were read by immunoSEQ multiplex PCR, and TCRdb kept only the in-frame ones, dropping some. The sample has 30,000 or so clones, 75% to 95% seen once. The sequencing sample was made of naive CD4+ T cells sorted from PBMCs. These receptors were obtained from a woman aged 60-75 years in good health, CMV-negative, and a related stem cell transplant donor.

This clone was recorded once. The V gene is TRBV6-5, the J gene TRBJ1-4; D not certain. V lost 6 bases to trimming and J lost 3 bases, with 8 bases between them. Per germline, CDR1 MNHEY and CDR2 SVGAGI. This CDR3 comprises 13 residues. CDR3 region: CASSPLSNEKLFF. The CDR3 DNA sequence: TGTGCCAGCAGCCCCCTTTCTAATGAAAAACTGTTTTTT.

This sequence joins TRBV7-9 and TRBJ2-1; tentative D call: TRBD2 (6 bases). The V gene's germline CDR1 is SEHNR and CDR2 FQNEAQ (reference sequence). Trimming took off 5 bases at V and 4 bases at J, with 21 bases between the two ends. The CDR3 has 17 amino acids. The chain's CDR3 is CASSPPPRGGIYNEQFF. The CDR3 DNA reads TGTGCCAGCAGCCCGCCCCCTCGGGGCGGGATATACAATGAGCAGTTCTTC.

V usage is TRBV2 and J usage is TRBJ1-5, with 8 bases fitting TRBD1. The germline V gene has CDR1 SNHLY and CDR2 FYNNEI. This CDR3 is built from 11 residues. V was pared by 8 bases and J by 10 bases, with 4 bases of the junction left unmatched. In DNA, the CDR3 is TGTGCCAGCGGCGACAGGGGTCCCCAGCATTTT. This sequence encodes CASGDRGPQHF.

The chain couples TRBV27 to TRBJ2-2; D not certain. The V end lost 5 bases, the J end lost 5 bases, and 9 bases lay between the germline ends. In germline, CDR1 is MNHEY, CDR2 SMNVEV (reference sequence). This CDR3 spans 13 amino acids. This CDR3 reads CASSPSLTGELFF. Written as DNA, the CDR3 is TGTGCCAGCAGTCCGAGCCTGACCGGGGAGCTGTTTTTT.

The V call is TRBV10-3, the J call TRBJ2-7; 8 positions agree with TRBD2. CDR3 size: 14 residues. J was trimmed by 2 bases and V by 2 bases; bases with no gene match: 2. Germline CDR1 reads ENHRY; CDR2 reads SYGVKD. CDR3 sequence (DNA): TGTGCCATCAGTGAGATGGGACTAGCCTACGAGCAGTACTTC. Amino acids: CAISEMGLAYEQYF.

The chain couples TRBV9 to TRBJ2-1, with 12 bases aligning to TRBD2. The CDR3 contains 15 residues. V was clipped by 4 bases and J by 8 bases; unmatched bases: 7. Germline values: CDR1 SGDLS, CDR2 YYNGEE. This CDR3 reads CASSPGLAGGDEQFF. As DNA, the CDR3 is TGTGCCAGCAGCCCGGGGCTAGCGGGAGGGGATGAGCAGTTCTTC.

The chain has TRBV4-2 and TRBJ1-1; D is perhaps TRBD1 (5 bases). The germline V gene encodes CDR1 LGHNA and CDR2 YNFKEQ. CDR3 size: 15 residues. Trimming shortened V by 0 bases and J by 1 base, and 9 bases separated the two germline ends. The CDR3 DNA reads TGTGCCAGCAGCCAAGATGGGGCAAAGAACACTGAAGCTTTCTTT. Residues: CASSQDGAKNTEAFF.

The rearrangement joins TRBV19 to TRBJ2-1; TRBD2 might be the D (6 bases). CDR1 and CDR2 from the germline V gene are LNHDA and SQIVND (reference sequence). The CDR3 contains 16 residues. Trimming took 1 base from V and 10 from J, leaving 20 bases between them. CDR3 region: CASSIGSGLGRREQFF. The CDR3 nucleotides are TGTGCCAGTAGTATAGGTTCGGGGTTGGGGAGGAGGGAGCAGTTCTTC.

This rearrangement joins TRBV10-1 to TRBJ1-2; 9 bases line up with TRBD1. CDR1 and CDR2 (germline): WNHNN, SYGVQD (reference sequence). This CDR3 is 13 amino acids long. Trimming took 9 bases from V and 4 from J; bases not matched to a gene: 6. CDR3 in amino acids: CARVTGGTYGYTF. CDR3 DNA sequence: TGCGCCAGGGTAACAGGGGGCACCTATGGCTACACCTTC.

The DNA of the CDR3 is TGTGCCAGTCTCCGGGGTGGGACCTACAATGAGCAGTTCTTC. Protein sequence: CASLRGGTYNEQFF. The genes are TRBV7-9 and TRBJ2-1; D might be TRBD2 (5 bases). This CDR3 contains 14 residues. Germline V gene lookup returns CDR1 SEHNR and CDR2 FQNEAQ (reference sequence). Trimming took 9 bases from V and 2 from J, leaving 14 bases between them.

The J gene is TRBJ1-5, the V gene TRBV18, with 7 bases that match TRBD1. Trimming took 3 bases from V and 0 from J; bases not matched to a gene: 14. Germline CDR1 reads KGHSH; CDR2 reads LQKENI. This CDR3 is built from 19 residues. CDR3 nucleotides: TGTGCCAGCTCACCCATTAGGACAGGAGGGACCTATAGCAATCAGCCCCAGCATTTT. Its protein is CASSPIRTGGTYSNQPQHF.

The rearrangement joins TRBV10-3 to TRBJ1-6, with 7 bases identical to TRBD1. J gave up 9 bases and V 3 bases, and 14 bases lay outside the gene matches. Looked up from germline, CDR1 is ENHRY and CDR2 is SYGVKD. CDR3 length: 17 amino acids. DNA for the CDR3: TGTGCCATCAGTGATACCCATAGACAGGGTAGAGGTTCACCCCTCCACTTT. Translated: CAISDTHRQGRGSPLHF.

This rearrangement joins TRBV7-2 to TRBJ1-6, with D hard to call. In germline, CDR1 is SGHTA, CDR2 FQGNSA. Trimming stripped 5 bases from V and 7 bases from J, with 21 bases between. This CDR3 has 17 amino acids. The CDR3 loop reads CASSELGPGFRNSPLHF. In nucleotides, the CDR3 is TGTGCCAGCAGCGAATTAGGTCCCGGGTTTAGGAATTCACCCCTCCACTTT.

The V gene is TRBV28, the J gene TRBJ1-2; the D gene is possibly TRBD1 (5 bases). The CDR3 extends over 16 amino acids. Trimming took 1 base from V and 2 from J, leaving 14 bases between them. Germline V gene data show CDR1 as MDHEN and CDR2 as SYDVKM. CDR3: CASSLFQKGSNYGYTF. In nucleotides, the CDR3 is TGTGCCAGCAGTTTATTTCAAAAGGGGTCCAACTATGGCTACACCTTC.

This chain uses TRBV25-1 with TRBJ1-6; TRBD1 agrees at 9 bases. This CDR3 has 16 residues. CDR1 is MGHDK and CDR2 is SYGVNS in the germline V gene. The V and J ends lost 4 bases and 6 bases, in that order; junction bases with no gene match: 7. The CDR3 DNA sequence: TGTGCCAGCAGTGTAGTAGGGACAGGGACTAATTCACCCCTCCACTTT. Its translation: CASSVVGTGTNSPLHF.

The chain employs TRBV6-1 and TRBJ1-3; tentatively, D is TRBD1 (5 bases). This CDR3 spans 12 amino acids. Germline V gene data show CDR1 as MNHNS and CDR2 as SASEGT. V lost 3 bases, J lost 8 bases, and 8 bases lay in between. The CDR3 is CASSERGDTIYF. The CDR3 coding sequence is TGTGCCAGCAGTGAGCGGGGGGACACCATATATTTT.

The sample holds a few counts of this clone. This rearrangement joins TRBV5-8 to TRBJ1-5; D call uncertain. CDR3 size: 14 residues. The V gene's germline CDR1 is SGHTS and CDR2 YDEGEE. V was cut by 2 bases and J by 0 bases, with 6 bases left in between. CDR3 in DNA: TGTGCCAGCAGCTTATACAGTAGCAATCAGCCCCAGCATTTT. Residues: CASSLYSSNQPQHF.

V usage is TRBV9 and J usage is TRBJ1-6, with D unclear. The germline CDR1 and CDR2 sequences are SGDLS and YYNGEE. This CDR3 region has 15 residues. V lost 0 bases, J lost 8 bases, and 12 bases lay in between. CDR3 DNA: TGTGCCAGCAGCGTAGGTGCAGCGAATCATTCACCCCTCCACTTT. This codes for CASSVGAANHSPLHF.